This T cell receptor beta chain was retrieved from a study of vaccination and CD4 T cells after COVID-19. Described treatment: 10-day PBMC culture with coronavirus spike peptide pools or control peptides (ViraFEST assay). Prior to the COVID-19 pandemic (2011-2018), the unexposed donor's CD4+ T cells were collected. A word on this clonotype: As yet, its antigen is unknown.

Researchers used the Oncomine TCR Beta short-read assay to sequence DNA from cultured CD4+ T cells. One entry per CDR3 protein results from TCRdb running MiXCR on the PCR reads. The sample consists of some 7,000 distinct CDR3 sequences, more than 40% of them appearing once. V shed 6 bases and J shed 4 bases, with 18 bases lying between them. Germline CDR1 reads MNHEY; CDR2 reads SMNVEV (reference sequence). The CDR3 is 15 residues long. Input material: CD4+ T cells from blood, cultured in vitro. The chain joins TRBV27 to TRBJ1-2, with D tentatively TRBD1 (6 bases). This clonotype originated in a human donor in good health. CDR3 DNA sequence: TGTGCCAGCAGCGTAACTAGGGGGGCCGGCTATGGCTACACCTTC. Translated, it gives CASSVTRGAGYGYTF.